These 18 T cell receptor beta chains share one sample of origin, sequenced in a study of shared clonotypes between healthy human individuals. TCRdb's table, derived via immunoSEQ multiplex PCR, lists solely in-frame clones and lacks some. The profile shows roughly 2,000,000 clones, about 95% of them singletons. Naive CD8 cells lacked CD45RO and underwent positive selection for CCR7, leaving out terminally differentiated effector memory CD45RA+ cells. Sequencing used naive CD8+ T cells sorted from blood. These receptors were collected from a man between 18 and 35 years old in good health.

The V call is TRBV6-6, the J call TRBJ2-3; no clear D. Germline CDR1 and CDR2: MNHNY and SVGAGI (reference sequence). This CDR3 comprises 13 residues. Trimming took 5 bases from V and 0 from J, leaving 6 bases between them. The CDR3 nucleotides read TGTGCCAGCAGTCTCTATAGCACAGATACGCAGTATTTT. Its translation: CASSLYSTDTQYF.

The CDR3 DNA follows: TGTGCCACCGGGACAGGGACTCAAGAGACCCAGTACTTC. As protein: CATGTGTQETQYF. This chain links TRBV10-3 with TRBJ2-5; 9 bases are a match to TRBD1. The CDR3 covers 13 residues. The V gene's germline CDR1 is ENHRY and CDR2 SYGVKD. Trimming at V came to 10 bases and at J to 2 bases, leaving 5 bases not matched to a gene.

This sequence joins TRBV5-4 and TRBJ2-7; tentatively, D is TRBD1 (6 bases). The CDR3 runs to 15 residues. Germline V gene data show CDR1 as SGHNT and CDR2 as YYREEE (reference sequence). V was pared by 0 bases and J by 2 bases, with 12 bases between. The CDR3 protein is CASSLEQGAAYEQYF. The CDR3 DNA follows: TGTGCCAGCAGCTTGGAACAGGGCGCTGCCTACGAGCAGTACTTC.

This chain uses TRBV19 with TRBJ2-7; D may be TRBD2 (5 bases). The CDR3 runs 15 residues. Germline CDR1 reads LNHDA; CDR2 reads SQIVND (reference sequence). V was clipped by 0 bases and J by 0 bases, with 9 bases between them. The CDR3 here is CASSIDRGSSYEQYF. CDR3 DNA: TGTGCCAGTAGTATAGACAGAGGGAGCTCCTACGAGCAGTACTTC.

The chain combines TRBV27 with TRBJ2-7; TRBD1 aligns across 8 bases. V was pared by 0 bases and J by 5 bases, with 6 bases of the junction left unmatched. There are 15 residues in the CDR3. Germline V gene data show CDR1 as MNHEY and CDR2 as SMNVEV (reference sequence). The CDR3 DNA follows: TGTGCCAGCAGTTTATCACAGGGGGTAGTGGACGAGCAGTACTTC. Its translation: CASSLSQGVVDEQYF.

V gene TRBV11-2 combines with J gene TRBJ1-1; possible D gene TRBD1, 6 bases. Germline V gene lookup returns CDR1 SGHAT and CDR2 FQNNGV. The germline V and J ends were trimmed by 4 bases and 2 bases, with 17 bases remaining between them. CDR3 size: 16 residues. The chain's CDR3 is CASSSTGTPTNTEAFF. Written as DNA, the CDR3 is TGTGCCAGCAGCTCAACCGGGACACCTACTAACACTGAAGCTTTCTTT. Combining the CDR3 with reference TRBV11-2 and TRBJ1-1 gives the whole variable domain EAGVAQSPRYKIIEKRQSVAFWCNPISGHATLYWYQQILGQGPKLLIQFQNNGVVDDSQLPKDRFSAERLKGVDSTLKIQPAKLEDSAVYLCASSSTGTPTNTEAFFGQGTRLTVV.

The chain combines TRBV5-6 with TRBJ1-4; D possibly corresponds to TRBD1 (6 bases). Germline CDR1 reads SGHDT; CDR2 reads YYEEEE. The ends were cut back, 0 bases at V and 10 bases at J, with 13 bases in the middle. CDR3 size: 14 residues. The CDR3 spells CASSLGTVGGKLFF. In DNA, the CDR3 is TGTGCCAGCAGCTTGGGGACAGTCGGAGGAAAACTGTTTTTT.

V is TRBV4-3 and J is TRBJ1-2; D possibly corresponds to TRBD1 (5 bases). This CDR3 contains 15 residues. The V end was cut by 0 bases, the J end by 4 bases, with 12 bases between. CDR1 is LGHNA, CDR2 YSLEER, per germline. This CDR3 is CASSQDKRGTYGYTF. CDR3 nucleotides: TGCGCCAGCAGCCAAGATAAGAGGGGCACCTATGGCTACACCTTC.

The V gene is TRBV2, the J gene TRBJ2-5, with 10 bases aligning to TRBD1. V lost 1 base to trimming and J lost 5 bases; unmatched junction nucleotides: 10. From germline, CDR1 is SNHLY and CDR2 FYNNEI. This CDR3 has 17 residues. The CDR3 is CASSEGDRGSIGETQYF. The CDR3 bases are TGTGCCAGCAGTGAAGGGGACAGGGGCTCCATAGGGGAGACCCAGTACTTC.

The V call is TRBV4-3, the J call TRBJ2-3; TRBD2 matches 8 bases. V was pared by 1 base and J by 1 base, with 7 bases of the junction left unmatched. Germline CDR1 is LGHNA and CDR2 is YSLEER. CDR3 size: 17 residues. CDR3 protein: CASSQVDSGARTDTQYF. The CDR3 DNA follows: TGCGCCAGCAGCCAAGTCGATAGCGGGGCACGCACAGATACGCAGTATTTT.

Regarding this clone: Within the sample, other DNA sequences also encode this same CDR3. This rearrangement joins TRBV27 to TRBJ1-5, with 7 bases fitting TRBD1. Germline lookup yields CDR1 MNHEY and CDR2 SMNVEV (reference sequence). The ends lost 3 bases at V and 2 bases at J; junction bases unmatched: 4. This CDR3 is 15 amino acids long. The DNA of the CDR3 is TGTGCCAGCAGTTTGGGCACAGGGGGCAATCAGCCCCAGCATTTT. Amino acid sequence: CASSLGTGGNQPQHF.

V usage is TRBV15 and J usage is TRBJ1-5; the D gene is possibly TRBD1 (5 bases). The CDR3 is 18 residues long. Germline assignment: CDR1 LNHNV and CDR2 YYDKDF (reference sequence). V lost 1 base and J lost 5, with 21 bases in between. The CDR3 loop reads CATSRGGASTLMDQPQHF. The CDR3 DNA reads TGTGCCACCAGCAGAGGAGGGGCCTCTACACTTATGGATCAGCCCCAGCATTTT.

This sequence joins TRBV10-3 and TRBJ2-1, with D possibly being TRBD1 (6 bases). The CDR3 totals 13 residues. Between the trimmed V and J ends, which lost 8 bases and 5 bases, there was a span of 13 bases. The germline V gene has CDR1 ENHRY and CDR2 SYGVKD. The CDR3, as DNA: TGTGCCATCCGGGCAGGGACACACAATGAGCAGTTCTTC. Amino acid sequence: CAIRAGTHNEQFF.

The rearrangement joins TRBV2 to TRBJ2-1; TRBD1 might be the D (6 bases). V lost 8 bases and J 0 bases, leaving 11 bases between the germline ends. Germline V lookup: CDR1 SNHLY, CDR2 FYNNEI. This CDR3 region has 14 residues. The DNA of the CDR3 is TGTGCCAGCGATTGGGACAACTCCTACAATGAGCAGTTCTTC. It translates to CASDWDNSYNEQFF.

CDR3 sequence (DNA): TGTGCCAGCAGCTTGTTTCTCGAGGGCGCGGAGAAAAACATTCAGTACTTC. It yields the protein CASSLFLEGAEKNIQYF. The chain joins TRBV5-4 to TRBJ2-4; perhaps TRBD2 as D (5 bases). V shed 1 base and J shed 4 bases, with 18 bases lying between them. Germline V gene data show CDR1 as SGHNT and CDR2 as YYREEE (reference sequence). The CDR3 contains 17 residues.

This chain uses TRBV11-3 with TRBJ2-7; no clear D. The germline CDR1 and CDR2 sequences are SGHNT and YENEEA. The CDR3 runs to 15 residues. Between the trimmed V and J ends, which lost 2 bases and 2 bases, there was a span of 13 bases. CDR3 DNA: TGTGCCAGCAGCTTAACGAGTCACGGAACCTACGAGCAGTACTTC. It yields the protein CASSLTSHGTYEQYF.

The V and J genes are TRBV6-1 and TRBJ2-7; no clear D. Germline values: CDR1 MNHNS, CDR2 SASEGT. The CDR3 totals 15 residues. Trimming pared 1 base from V and 1 base from J, leaving 11 bases between. The CDR3 bases are TGTGCCAGCAGTGAAGGGAGTCTCTATTCCTACGAGCAGTACTTC. It specifies CASSEGSLYSYEQYF.

The chain employs TRBV6-5 and TRBJ2-3; D unresolved. Looked up from germline, CDR1 is MNHEY and CDR2 is SVGAGI. Trimming pared 6 bases from V and 1 base from J, leaving 14 bases between. The CDR3 loop spans 15 amino acids. The CDR3 protein is CASSGWAVGTDTQYF. The CDR3 nucleotides read TGTGCCAGCAGCGGATGGGCTGTGGGCACAGATACGCAGTATTTT.